This T cell receptor (beta chain) is drawn from a study of immune cell composition in non-small cell lung cancer. Study at large: Most cases were lung adenocarcinoma or squamous cell carcinoma. Study observations and caveats: Squamous carcinomas (about 75%) more often had tumour-associated clones >0.5% than adenocarcinomas (33%).

Normal lung was sampled as far from the tumour as possible, at least 3 cm. Repertoires were generated with immunoSEQ multiplex PCR, while TCRdb's copy carries only in-frame clones and drops some. The sample consists of roughly 3,000 clones, about 83% of them appearing once. Germline lookup yields CDR1 SGHTA and CDR2 FQGNSA. The CDR3 has 15 residues. Trimming took off 5 bases at V and 3 bases at J, with 13 bases between the two ends. A remark on this clone: Its target is not known.

The receptor comes from a human donor with non-small cell lung cancer. The sample comprised non-adjacent lung tissue. This rearrangement joins TRBV7-2 to TRBJ2-2; D is perhaps TRBD2 (7 bases). This chain's CDR3 is CASSGRGGDTGELFF. The CDR3 region has the DNA TGTGCCAGCAGCGGAAGGGGGGGGGACACCGGGGAGCTGTTTTTT.